This TCR beta chain was obtained from a study of T cell responses to AZD1222 COVID-19 vaccine. Study-level points and caveats: Spike-specific TCR breadth and depth were elevated following two AZD1222 doses. The donor group comprised mostly white British people and more females; the analysis possibly underestimated clonal diversity. Regions left unmutated in variants are reportedly the target of nearly half of spike-specific TCRs.

In regard to this clone: What it binds is unknown.

The data were produced by immunoSEQ multiplex PCR, yet TCRdb's version contains in-frame clones alone and is incomplete. The sample consists of some 170,000 clones, about 93% of them appearing once. CDR3 length: 14 residues. Per the germline V gene, CDR1 is SEHNR and CDR2 is FQNEAQ (reference sequence). Deletions cut 1 base from V and 3 bases from J, with 9 bases between. The specimen was peripheral blood, collected 28 days after the second dose of the MenACWY control vaccine. The chain employs TRBV7-9 and TRBJ2-5; D is undetermined. The source of this sequence is an adult who received the MenACWY meningococcal vaccine as a control. CDR3 nucleotides: TGTGCCAGCAGCTTAGGAGGCGCGGAAGAGACCCAGTACTTC. Protein: CASSLGGAEETQYF. The whole variable domain, filled in from reference TRBV7-9 and TRBJ2-5, reads DTGVSQNPRHKITKRGQNVTFRCDPISEHNRLYWYRQTLGQGPEFLTYFQNEAQLEKSRLLSDRFSAERPKGSFSTLEIQRTEQGDSAMYLCASSLGGAEETQYFGPGTRLLVL.